The following is a TCR beta chain sequence with its context. What it recognizes is unknown. The same CDR3 also results from other DNA sequences found in this sample. This table comes from immunoSEQ multiplex PCR, and its TCRdb copy is limited to in-frame clones, with some not included. In the table there are tens of thousands of clones, approximately 84% of which are singletons. This entry belongs to a study of T cell responses to AZD1222 COVID-19 vaccine. Findings and limits, study-wide: In a largely white British group with more females than males, clonal diversity was possibly underestimated.

Germline assignment: CDR1 MNHNY and CDR2 SVGAGI (reference sequence). This CDR3 is 13 amino acids long. The ends were cut back, 8 bases at V and 0 bases at J, with 10 bases in the middle. This clonotype was sampled from an adult in good health. The J gene is TRBJ1-2, the V gene TRBV6-6; no firm D call. The specimen was peripheral blood, collected on day 0 of AZD1222 vaccination. In DNA, the CDR3 is TGTGCCAGCTCTCCAGGCACTAACTATGGCTACACCTTC. Its protein product is CASSPGTNYGYTF.